These T cell receptor beta chains were read from a single sample in a study of cytomegalovirus exposure and HLA in healthy donors. Using immunoSEQ multiplex PCR, the repertoire was profiled, and TCRdb retains in-frame clones only, with some absent. This repertoire shows about 60,000 clones, roughly 77% found once; its top ten account for more than 3%. Sequenced: PBMCs. The source of these receptors is a woman in her thirties or forties in good health and CMV-seropositive. Each CDR3 is given with its conserved first and last residue. A D gene is named only where the DNA matches it firmly. Size tells how often a clone was seen (once, few, many) or the class of an expanded clone, and some rows leave it out.

abundance	v_gene	len	j_gene	d_gene	CDR3aa	CDR3nt
NA	TRBV9	13	TRBJ1-2	TRBD1	CASSDGTAYGYTF	TGTGCCAGCAGCGACGGGACAGCCTATGGCTACACCTTC
NA	TRBV4-1	14	TRBJ2-5	TRBD2	CASSQRTSGETQYF	TGCGCCAGCAGCCAAAGGACTAGCGGAGAGACCCAGTACTTC
NA	TRBV6-1	15	TRBJ1-2	NA	CASSPSVQRGYGYTF	TGTGCCAGCAGTCCGAGCGTCCAAAGGGGGTATGGCTACACCTTC
NA	TRBV10-3	12	TRBJ1-4	NA	CAISESKSLVLF	TGTGCCATCAGTGAGTCAAAGTCCTTAGTTCTTTTT
NA	TRBV7-9	17	TRBJ2-2	TRBD2	CASSLYLAGGTTGELFF	TGTGCCAGCAGCCTCTACTTAGCGGGGGGGACCACCGGGGAGCTGTTTTTT
once	TRBV5-5	13	TRBJ2-7	NA	CASSVGAAYEQYF	TGTGCCAGCAGCGTTGGGGCAGCCTACGAGCAGTACTTC
NA	TRBV4-1	15	TRBJ2-4	NA	CASSQEGQVRDIQYF	TGCGCCAGCAGCCAAGAGGGGCAGGTTCGGGACATTCAGTACTTC
few	TRBV5-1	17	TRBJ2-2	NA	CASSLGGNAINTGELFF	TGCGCCAGCAGCTTGGGCGGGAATGCGATTAACACCGGGGAGCTGTTTTTT
once	TRBV19	18	TRBJ1-2	TRBD1	CASSSSDRGPLPFYGYTF	TGCGCCAGTAGTTCCTCCGACAGGGGGCCTTTGCCTTTCTATGGCTACACCTTC
NA	TRBV7-9	15	TRBJ2-1	TRBD2	CASSSRAGAYNEQFF	TGTGCCAGCAGCTCTAGGGCGGGGGCCTACAATGAGCAGTTCTTC
NA	TRBV6-4	16	TRBJ2-1	TRBD2	CASSDGAGGGYNEQFF	TGTGCCAGCAGTGACGGAGCGGGGGGCGGCTACAATGAGCAGTTCTTC
NA	TRBV2	15	TRBJ1-2	TRBD1	CASRSMGQGYYGYTF	TGTGCCAGCAGATCTATGGGACAGGGGTACTATGGCTACACCTTC
few	TRBV7-9	15	TRBJ1-1	TRBD1	CASSLRQGGLAEAFF	TGTGCCAGCAGCCTCAGACAGGGAGGACTCGCTGAAGCTTTCTTT
once	TRBV5-1	16	TRBJ2-5	TRBD2	CASSLGTSGVQETQYF	TGCGCCAGCAGCCTTGGGACTAGCGGCGTCCAAGAGACCCAGTACTTC
NA	TRBV7-9	15	TRBJ2-1	NA	CASSLLASLYNEQFF	TGTGCCAGCAGCTTATTAGCCTCCCTTTACAATGAGCAGTTCTTC
NA	TRBV5-8	13	TRBJ2-7	NA	CAQGRGRAYEQYF	TGTGCCCAGGGAAGGGGTAGGGCCTACGAGCAGTACTTC
NA	TRBV19	14	TRBJ1-2	TRBD1	CASQSTGDRYGYTF	TGTGCCAGCCAGTCGACAGGGGACCGCTATGGCTACACCTTC
few	TRBV6-5	13	TRBJ1-1	TRBD1	CASKTRGLAEAFF	TGTGCCAGCAAGACGAGGGGGCTAGCTGAAGCTTTCTTT
NA	TRBV2	13	TRBJ1-5	TRBD1	CASSEIHRGPQHF	TGTGCCAGCAGCGAAATTCACAGGGGGCCCCAGCATTTT
NA	TRBV13	15	TRBJ2-7	NA	CASSRQDRIIYEQYF	TGTGCCAGCAGCCGCCAGGACAGAATAATCTACGAGCAGTACTTC
NA	TRBV19	15	TRBJ1-5	NA	CASSISGPQIRPQHF	TGTGCCAGTAGTATAAGCGGACCGCAAATCAGGCCCCAGCATTTT
few	TRBV6-1	14	TRBJ2-2	TRBD1	CASSSTGEAGELFF	TGTGCCAGCAGTTCGACAGGGGAGGCCGGGGAGCTGTTTTTT
NA	TRBV28	15	TRBJ1-2	TRBD1	CASSFPKTGNYGYTF	TGTGCCAGCAGTTTTCCAAAGACAGGGAACTATGGCTACACCTTC
NA	TRBV6-4	14	TRBJ2-3	TRBD2	CASSFGGASDTQYF	TGTGCCAGCAGTTTCGGGGGGGCCTCAGATACGCAGTATTTT